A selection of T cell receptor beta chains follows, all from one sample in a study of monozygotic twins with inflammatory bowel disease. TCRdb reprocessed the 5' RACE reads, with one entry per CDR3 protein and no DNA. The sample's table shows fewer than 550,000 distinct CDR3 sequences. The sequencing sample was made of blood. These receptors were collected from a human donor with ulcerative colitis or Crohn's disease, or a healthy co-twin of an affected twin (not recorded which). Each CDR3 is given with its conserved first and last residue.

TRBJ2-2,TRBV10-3,CAISDPGANTGELFF
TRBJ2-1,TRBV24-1,CATSDFEGGGQFF
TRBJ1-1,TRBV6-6,CASTPQGAITEAFF
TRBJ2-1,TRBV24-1,CATSDASLSSDEQFF
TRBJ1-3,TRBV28,CASSWGGSGNTIYF
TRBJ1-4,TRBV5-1,CASRDRNEKLFF
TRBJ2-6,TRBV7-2,CASSFEGAGANVLTF
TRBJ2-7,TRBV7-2,CASSFDYSYEQYF
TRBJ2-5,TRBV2,CASSEGVTETQYF
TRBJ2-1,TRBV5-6,CASSTWGTRGSYNEQFF
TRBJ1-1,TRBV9,CASSVQGASTEAFF
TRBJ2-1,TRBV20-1,CSARRQGGNEQFF
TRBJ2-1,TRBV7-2,CASSLQGLAGNEQFF
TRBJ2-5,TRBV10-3,CAISESALETQYF
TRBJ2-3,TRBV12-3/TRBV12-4,CASSASRDTQYF
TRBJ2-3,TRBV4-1,CASSQGTLISPDTQYF
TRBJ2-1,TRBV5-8,CASSLLLSGGSDYNEQFF
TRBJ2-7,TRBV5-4,CASSLSGASYEQYF
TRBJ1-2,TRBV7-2,CASSLTGGGSYGYTF
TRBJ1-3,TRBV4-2,CASSQAADLGGNTIYF
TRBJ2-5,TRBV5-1,CASSLAAVGSGGLRETQYF
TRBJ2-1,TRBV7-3,CASSPVKGRENEQFF